One and the same sample provided the 28 T cell receptor beta chains below, sequenced in a study of T-cell memory formation after mild COVID-19. TCRdb reprocessed the 5' RACE reads with MiXCR, giving one entry per CDR3 protein. Of 92,000 or so distinct CDR3 sequences listed, about 13% are singletons. What was sequenced was PBMCs or a T cell subset sorted from them (not recorded which). The receptors originated from an adult woman who had mild COVID-19 (a few samples of this study predate the infection). Cell type and time point are not known.

This chain connects TRBV7-3 to TRBJ2-1; D perhaps matches TRBD2 (5 bases). The CDR3 totals 15 residues. Trimming took 3 bases from V and 4 from J, leaving 13 bases between them. Germline V gene data show CDR1 as SGHTA and CDR2 as FQGTGA. The CDR3 sequence is CASSFGLLMYNEQFF. CDR3 in DNA: TGTGCCAGCAGCTTCGGACTGCTAATGTACAATGAGCAGTTCTTC.

This clonotype has a handful of counts. The chain uses TRBV24-1 and TRBJ2-7, with 10 positions matching TRBD1. J was trimmed by 7 bases and V by 4 bases; bases with no gene match: 6. There are 14 residues in the CDR3. Germline values: CDR1 KGHDR, CDR2 SFDVKD. CDR3 nucleotide sequence: TGTGCCACCAGTGACAGGGACAGGGGCGAGGAGCAGTACTTC. Protein: CATSDRDRGEEQYF.

The V gene is TRBV6-5, the J gene TRBJ2-7; TRBD1 is a possible D gene (6 bases). Trimming took off 9 bases at V and 4 bases at J, with 13 bases between the two ends. CDR1 and CDR2 (germline): MNHEY, SVGAGI. This CDR3 is built from 12 residues. The CDR3, as DNA: TGTGCCAGTAGGGACAACCCTTACGAGCAGTACTTC. As protein: CASRDNPYEQYF.

This chain uses TRBV29-1 with TRBJ2-2; a possible D gene is TRBD1 (5 bases). The V gene lost 4 bases and the J gene lost 6 bases, with 9 bases spanning the gap. The CDR3 is made up of 12 amino acids. Germline CDR1 is SQVTM and CDR2 is ANQGSEA. The CDR3 sequence is CSVVRDSGELFF. As DNA, the CDR3 is TGCAGCGTTGTCAGGGATTCCGGGGAGCTGTTTTTT.

There are many counts of this clonotype. This rearrangement joins TRBV20-1 to TRBJ2-1, with 8 nucleotides matching TRBD2. V was pared by 0 bases and J by 0 bases, with 7 bases of the junction left unmatched. The CDR3 loop spans 17 amino acids. Germline V gene lookup returns CDR1 DFQATT and CDR2 SNEGSKA (reference sequence). CDR3 in amino acids: CSARDREGLSSYNEQFF. For the CDR3, the DNA is TGCAGTGCTAGAGATCGGGAGGGCTTAAGCTCCTACAATGAGCAGTTCTTC.

This clonotype was found many times. The chain uses TRBV4-3 and TRBJ2-5; unclear D gene. Per germline, CDR1 LGHNA and CDR2 YSLEER. The CDR3 covers 14 residues. The germline V and J ends were trimmed by 0 bases and 5 bases, with 10 bases remaining between them. The CDR3 nucleotides are TGCGCCAGCAGCCAAGATGTACTATCGGAGACCCAGTACTTC. As protein: CASSQDVLSETQYF.

Many counts were recorded for this clonotype. The chain has TRBV20-1 and TRBJ2-7, with 13 bases that match TRBD2. J was trimmed by 9 bases and V by 3 bases; bases with no gene match: 11. The CDR3 is 15 amino acids. Germline V gene sequence: CDR1 DFQATT, CDR2 SNEGSKA (reference sequence). CDR3 in amino acids: CSARQPTSGGAVQYF. The CDR3 DNA reads as TGCAGTGCTAGGCAGCCTACTAGCGGGGGGGCAGTGCAGTACTTC.

This clonotype was observed a few times. The chain has TRBV19 and TRBJ1-2; TRBD1 agrees at 8 bases. With V trimmed by 7 bases and J by 6 bases, 16 bases remained unmatched. This CDR3 has 16 amino acids. Germline V gives CDR1 LNHDA, CDR2 SQIVND (reference sequence). The CDR3 coding sequence is TGTGCCAGTATTTCGGCGACGGACAGGGTTGTTAATGGCTACACCTTC. Amino acids: CASISATDRVVNGYTF.

This clonotype came up many times. The chain has TRBV29-1 and TRBJ1-1; D remains ambiguous. Deletions cut 3 bases from V and 0 bases from J, with 14 bases between. This CDR3 contains 15 residues. Germline assignment: CDR1 SQVTM and CDR2 ANQGSEA. CDR3 sequence: CSVDWGRSMNTEAFF. The CDR3 DNA sequence: TGCAGCGTTGATTGGGGTAGATCCATGAACACTGAAGCTTTCTTT. The full variable domain, its missing parts supplied by reference TRBV29-1 and TRBJ1-1, is SAVISQKPSRDICQRGTSLTIQCQVDSQVTMMFWYRQQPGQSLTLIATANQGSEATYESGFVIDKFPISRPNLTFSTLTVSNMSPEDSSIYLCSVDWGRSMNTEAFFGQGTRLTVV.

This chain uses TRBV27 with TRBJ2-7; D unresolved. Looked up from germline, CDR1 is MNHEY and CDR2 is SMNVEV (reference sequence). This CDR3 spans 13 amino acids. The ends were cut back, 8 bases at V and 3 bases at J, with 14 bases in the middle. CDR3 in DNA: TGTGCCAGCGGCCACAGAACAGACTACGAGCAGTACTTC. This codes for CASGHRTDYEQYF.

This clonotype was observed once. The chain recombines TRBV6-5 with TRBJ1-2; possibly TRBD1 for D (5 bases). From germline, CDR1 is MNHEY and CDR2 SVGAGI. This CDR3 comprises 14 residues. V lost 2 bases and J lost 5, with 12 bases in between. The CDR3 sequence is CASSYQGTVYGYTF. CDR3 in DNA: TGTGCCAGCAGTTACCAGGGAACCGTTTATGGCTACACCTTC.

This clonotype was found a few times. V is TRBV27 and J is TRBJ2-6; 8 nucleotides match TRBD1. The germline V gene has CDR1 MNHEY and CDR2 SMNVEV (reference sequence). V lost 5 bases to trimming and J lost 0 bases; unmatched junction nucleotides: 6. This CDR3 is 17 amino acids long. CDR3 region: CASSPGQVFSGANVLTF. CDR3 DNA sequence: TGTGCCAGCAGTCCGGGACAGGTTTTCTCTGGGGCCAACGTCCTGACTTTC. The full variable domain, with the rest looked up from reference TRBV27 and TRBJ2-6, is EAQVTQNPRYLITVTGKKLTVTCSQNMNHEYMSWYRQDPGLGLRQIYYSMNVEVTDKGDVPEGYKVSRKEKRNFPLILESPSPNQTSLYFCASSPGQVFSGANVLTFGAGSRLTVL.

In its sample, this clonotype was seen many times. The chain couples TRBV29-1 to TRBJ2-3; 7 bases are a match to TRBD1. The V gene's germline CDR1 is SQVTM and CDR2 ANQGSEA. This CDR3 comprises 14 residues. After removal of 3 bases from V and 3 bases from J, the junction contained 6 bases not matched to a gene. The DNA for the CDR3 is TGCAGCGTTGAGACAGGGTCCGGTACAGATACGCAGTATTTT. Its protein product is CSVETGSGTDTQYF.

This clonotype was seen more than once but under ten times. The chain employs TRBV6-2 or TRBV6-3 and TRBJ2-1; 9 bases fit TRBD2. Germline values: CDR1 MNHEY, CDR2 SVGEGT. V trimming: 4 bases; J trimming: 4 bases; junction bases outside the gene matches: 2. The CDR3 has 14 amino acids. The CDR3 sequence is CASSSLAGYNEQFF. In DNA form, the CDR3 reads TGTGCCAGCAGTTCACTAGCGGGTTACAATGAGCAGTTCTTC.

The gene calls are TRBV15 and TRBJ2-7; no clear D. Trimming cost V 1 base and J 0 bases, with 7 bases left between them. Germline V gene lookup returns CDR1 LNHNV and CDR2 YYDKDF (reference sequence). The CDR3 sequence is 14 residues long. CDR3 coding DNA: TGTGCCACCAGCAGAGTGGTGGACTCCTACGAGCAGTACTTC. Translated: CATSRVVDSYEQYF. Full variable domain (missing parts from reference TRBV15 and TRBJ2-7): DAMVIQNPRYQVTQFGKPVTLSCSQTLNHNVMYWYQQKSSQAPKLLFHYYDKDFNNEADTPDNFQSRRPNTSFCFLDIRSPGLGDTAMYLCATSRVVDSYEQYFGPGTRLTVT.

This clonotype was seen more than once but under ten times. The chain combines TRBV4-1 with TRBJ1-5, with D possibly TRBD1 on 6 matching bases. Germline values: CDR1 MGHRA, CDR2 YSYEKL. The CDR3 contains 15 residues. Trimming stripped 0 bases from V and 8 bases from J, with 14 bases between. Here the CDR3 reads CASSQDSWGGKPQHF. The CDR3 nucleotides are TGCGCCAGCAGCCAAGATAGTTGGGGGGGCAAGCCCCAGCATTTT.

This clonotype was detected ten times or more. The chain combines TRBV9 with TRBJ2-1; 10 bases are shared with TRBD2. The CDR3 spans 16 residues. Germline CDR1 and CDR2: SGDLS and YYNGEE. Losses at the gene ends were 3 bases for V and 4 bases for J; bases not matched to a gene: 7. The CDR3 bases are TGTGCCAGCAGCGGCCCGCTAGCGGGGGCATACAATGAGCAGTTCTTC. Its translation is CASSGPLAGAYNEQFF.

This clonotype came up a few times. The chain recombines TRBV27 with TRBJ1-1; D gene uncertain. Trimming stripped 0 bases from V and 7 bases from J, with 9 bases between. Per the germline V gene, CDR1 is MNHEY and CDR2 is SMNVEV (reference sequence). The CDR3 is 13 residues long. CDR3 region: CASSLSVSHEAFF. The DNA for the CDR3 is TGTGCCAGCAGTTTATCCGTCAGCCATGAAGCTTTCTTT.

The rearrangement links TRBV27 to TRBJ2-3; D may be TRBD1 or TRBD2 (6 bases each). V was clipped by 1 base and J by 4 bases, with 12 bases between them. The CDR3 contains 15 residues. In germline, CDR1 is MNHEY, CDR2 SMNVEV (reference sequence). CDR3 loop: CASSLWGAVPDTQYF. In DNA, the CDR3 is TGTGCCAGCAGTTTATGGGGGGCTGTCCCAGATACGCAGTATTTT.

The V and J genes are TRBV9 and TRBJ2-3, with a weak D call TRBD2 (6 bases). The CDR3 has 16 residues. Germline V CDR1 and CDR2: SGDLS, YYNGEE. V lost 1 base to trimming and J lost 0 bases, with 12 bases between them. CDR3 loop: CASSVRTTDSTDTQYF. Here the CDR3 DNA reads TGTGCCAGCAGCGTAAGGACTACCGATAGCACAGATACGCAGTATTTT.

This clonotype was counted only a few times. The rearrangement uses TRBV7-6 and TRBJ1-6; D is perhaps TRBD1 (6 bases). The V gene's germline CDR1 is SGHVS and CDR2 FNYEAQ. The CDR3 length is 15 residues. Trimming left V 7 bases short and J 8 bases short, with 18 bases between. The CDR3 region has the DNA TGTGCCAGCACCCGAGGGGGGGGCGCGGATTCACCCCTCCACTTT. It yields the protein CASTRGGGADSPLHF. Filled out from reference TRBV7-6 and TRBJ1-6, the complete variable domain reads GAGVSQSPRYKVTKRGQDVALRCDPISGHVSLYWYRQALGQGPEFLTYFNYEAQQDKSGLPNDRFSAERPEGSISTLTIQRTEQRDSAMYRCASTRGGGADSPLHFGNGTRLTVT.

The chain employs TRBV27 and TRBJ2-7, with D tentatively TRBD1 or TRBD2 (6 bases each). The CDR3 length is 16 residues. The germline V and J ends were trimmed by 2 bases and 3 bases, with 17 bases remaining between them. Germline values: CDR1 MNHEY, CDR2 SMNVEV (reference sequence). This chain's CDR3 is CASSLGGRTNFYEQYF. The CDR3 DNA reads TGTGCCAGCAGTTTAGGGGGGCGCACAAATTTCTACGAGCAGTACTTC.

The chain is built from TRBV12-3 or TRBV12-4 and TRBJ1-4, with TRBD1 matching over 9 bases. The CDR3 consists of 15 residues. V lost 6 bases, J lost 7 bases, and 9 bases stayed unmatched. CDR3 region: CASSHTGTGSEKLFF. DNA for the CDR3: TGTGCCAGCAGCCACACCGGGACAGGGAGTGAAAAACTGTTTTTT.

This clonotype was observed a handful of times. The V call is TRBV5-6, the J call TRBJ1-2; 9 nucleotides match TRBD1. V lost 2 bases and J lost 7; bases outside the gene matches: 6. CDR3 length equals 14 residues. The V gene's germline CDR1 is SGHDT and CDR2 YYEEEE. CDR3 sequence reads: CASSFGTGSGGYTF. CDR3 sequence (DNA): TGTGCCAGCAGCTTCGGGACAGGGTCAGGTGGCTACACCTTC.

This clonotype was detected a few times. The chain employs TRBV7-9 and TRBJ2-7, with TRBD2 identical over 9 bases. Germline loops: CDR1 SEHNR, CDR2 FQNEAQ (reference sequence). The ends lost 5 bases at V and 7 bases at J; junction bases unmatched: 6. CDR3 length equals 13 residues. The CDR3 is CASSPAGGWEQYF. For the CDR3, the DNA is TGTGCCAGCAGCCCAGCGGGGGGCTGGGAGCAGTACTTC.

The chain joins TRBV29-1 to TRBJ2-7, with D perhaps matching TRBD2 (5 bases). Looked up from germline, CDR1 is SQVTM and CDR2 is ANQGSEA. This CDR3 is built from 13 residues. Trimming took 4 bases from V and 1 from J, leaving 11 bases between them. CDR3 sequence: CSVAAGISYEQYF. For the CDR3, the DNA is TGCAGCGTTGCGGCGGGTATTTCCTACGAGCAGTACTTC.

The chain carries TRBV19 and TRBJ1-5; the match to TRBD1 covers 10 bases. Germline CDR1 LNHDA, CDR2 SQIVND (reference sequence). The CDR3 runs to 15 residues. V was clipped by 3 bases and J by 7 bases; unmatched bases: 6. The CDR3 loop is CASSIIGQGEQPQHF. DNA of the CDR3: TGTGCCAGTAGTATTATCGGACAGGGGGAACAGCCCCAGCATTTT.

This rearrangement joins TRBV6-2 or TRBV6-3 to TRBJ2-3; TRBD2 matches 8 bases. The trim removed 7 bases at V and 3 bases at J, leaving 6 bases unmatched. Germline V lookup: CDR1 MNHEY, CDR2 SVGEGT. The CDR3 has 14 residues. The CDR3 region is CASTGTSRTDTQYF. The CDR3 nucleotides are TGTGCCAGCACCGGGACTAGTCGGACAGATACGCAGTATTTT.